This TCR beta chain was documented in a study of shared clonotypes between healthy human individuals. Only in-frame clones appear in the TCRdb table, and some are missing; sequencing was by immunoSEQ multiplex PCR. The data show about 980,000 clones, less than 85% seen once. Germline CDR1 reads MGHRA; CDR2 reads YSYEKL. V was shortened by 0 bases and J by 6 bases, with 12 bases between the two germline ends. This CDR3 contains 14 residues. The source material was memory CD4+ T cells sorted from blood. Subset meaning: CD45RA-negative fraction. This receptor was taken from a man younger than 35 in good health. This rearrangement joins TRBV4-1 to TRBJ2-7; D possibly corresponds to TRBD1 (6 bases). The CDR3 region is CASSQDVTRGEQYF. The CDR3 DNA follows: TGCGCCAGCAGCCAAGACGTCACCAGGGGCGAGCAGTACTTC.